Listed below are T cell receptor beta chains from one sample, sequenced in a study of blood T cell repertoires in COVID-19. Libraries were prepared by immunoSEQ multiplex PCR; TCRdb keeps only in-frame clonotypes and omits some of them. The sample shows fewer than 65,000 clones, roughly 85% of them seen only once. The sequenced sample consisted of peripheral blood. All receptors come from a human donor in a cohort sampled during active COVID-19. Each CDR3 is given with its conserved first and last residue. The order of the fields is CDR3 length, clone size, D gene, V gene, J gene, CDR3 protein, CDR3 DNA. The D gene is left open where the match is weak. Expanded clones are given a class, and other clones once, few, many or no size at all.

CDR3 length: 16
clone size: once
D gene: TRBD2
V gene: TRBV20-1
J gene: TRBJ2-1
CDR3 protein: CSASPLGAGSDNEQFF
CDR3 DNA: TGCAGTGCTAGTCCTCTCGGAGCGGGGTCAGACAATGAGCAGTTCTTC

CDR3 length: 14
clone size: .
D gene: TRBD1
V gene: TRBV27
J gene: TRBJ2-7
CDR3 protein: CASSPRDRVHEQYF
CDR3 DNA: TGTGCCAGCAGCCCCCGGGACAGGGTCCACGAGCAGTACTTC

CDR3 length: 16
clone size: once
D gene: TRBD1
V gene: TRBV5-8
J gene: TRBJ1-4
CDR3 protein: CASSYRDRGTNEKLFF
CDR3 DNA: TGTGCCAGCAGCTACCGGGACAGGGGGACTAATGAAAAACTGTTTTTT

CDR3 length: 16
clone size: .
D gene: TRBD1
V gene: TRBV19
J gene: TRBJ1-5
CDR3 protein: CASSVRQGAGNQPQHF
CDR3 DNA: TGTGCCAGTAGTGTTAGACAGGGGGCGGGCAATCAGCCCCAGCATTTT

CDR3 length: 15
clone size: .
D gene: TRBD1
V gene: TRBV18
J gene: TRBJ1-1
CDR3 protein: CASSPQGDSNTEAFF
CDR3 DNA: TGTGCCAGCTCACCCCAGGGGGACTCGAACACTGAAGCTTTCTTT

CDR3 length: 15
clone size: .
D gene: TRBD1
V gene: TRBV18
J gene: TRBJ1-4
CDR3 protein: CASADGGTGGEKLFF
CDR3 DNA: TGTGCCAGCGCAGACGGTGGGACAGGGGGCGAAAAACTGTTTTTT

CDR3 length: 17
clone size: .
D gene: .
V gene: TRBV2
J gene: TRBJ2-2
CDR3 protein: CASTQSVAGLDTGELFF
CDR3 DNA: TGTGCCAGCACCCAATCGGTGGCGGGGTTAGACACCGGGGAGCTGTTTTTT

CDR3 length: 15
clone size: few
D gene: TRBD1
V gene: TRBV14
J gene: TRBJ1-2
CDR3 protein: CASSQRSTGLRGYTF
CDR3 DNA: TGTGCCAGCAGCCAGCGATCGACAGGGTTACGTGGCTACACCTTC

CDR3 length: 13
clone size: once
D gene: .
V gene: TRBV11-3
J gene: TRBJ2-6
CDR3 protein: CASSLSKANVLTF
CDR3 DNA: TGTGCCAGCAGCCTCTCTAAGGCCAACGTCCTGACTTTC

CDR3 length: 15
clone size: .
D gene: .
V gene: TRBV3-1/TRBV3-2
J gene: TRBJ1-4
CDR3 protein: CASSHAGRANEKLFF
CDR3 DNA: TGTGCCAGCAGCCACGCGGGGAGAGCTAATGAAAAACTGTTTTTT

CDR3 length: 15
clone size: .
D gene: TRBD1
V gene: TRBV4-3
J gene: TRBJ2-7
CDR3 protein: CASSRDRVYAHEQYF
CDR3 DNA: TGCGCCAGCAGCCGGGACAGGGTTTATGCCCACGAGCAGTACTTC